The T cell receptor (beta chain) described here comes from a study of early T cells in non-severe SARS-CoV-2 infection. Whole-study results and caveats: In VDJdb matching, anti-spike CD8 responses were favored while private and CD4 specificities went missing.

Attached unique molecular identifiers marked individual cDNA molecules. One entry per CDR3 protein results from TCRdb running MiXCR on the 5' RACE reads. Of more than 50,000 distinct CDR3 sequences in the sample, more than 9% are singletons; the top ten hold under 5.5%. The CDR3 contains 15 residues. Unmatched junction bases numbered 12, after V lost 6 bases and J lost 4 bases. Per germline, CDR1 SGDLS and CDR2 YYNGEE. In its sample, this clonotype was seen a few times. The antigen remains undetermined. This rearrangement joins TRBV9 to TRBJ2-7; 8 nucleotides line up with TRBD1. What was sequenced was whole blood. This sequence originates from an adult who was a healthcare worker with PCR-confirmed SARS-CoV-2 infection or an uninfected control (not recorded which). As DNA, the CDR3 is TGTGCCAGCACCCCCGGTGGCAGGGGGCCTTACGAGCAGTACTTC. The encoded protein is CASTPGGRGPYEQYF.